Only a few counts were recorded for the clone carrying this TCR beta chain. Its specificity is not known. V lost 5 bases to trimming and J lost 6 bases; unmatched junction nucleotides: 6. From germline, CDR1 is MDHEN and CDR2 SYDVKM. The CDR3 covers 13 residues. Using immunoSEQ multiplex PCR, the repertoire was profiled, and TCRdb retains in-frame clones only, with some absent. The sample includes hundreds of thousands of clones, around 74% seen only once; the top ten take approximately 1.8%. The sample belongs to a study of shared clonotypes between healthy human individuals. Study-level points and caveats: Naive CD4 clonotype sharing across a handful of donors was approximately 5%. As a rule, naive subsets had a larger estimated richness than memory subsets.

All donors qualified as healthy HIV-negative adults and had experienced no recent acute infections or vaccinations. Splitting of CD4+ cells produced CD45RA+ naive and CD45RA-negative memory subsets. Sequencing was performed on memory CD4+ T cells sorted from blood. As for subset: CD45RA-negative fraction. The source of this sequence is a woman aged 25 to 39 in good health. The chain is built from TRBV28 and TRBJ2-7; 8 nucleotides match TRBD1. The CDR3 DNA follows: TGTGCCAGCAGTACAGGACAGGGTGGCGAGCAGTACTTC. It encodes CASSTGQGGEQYF. Combining the CDR3 with reference TRBV28 and TRBJ2-7 gives the whole variable domain DVKVTQSSRYLVKRTGEKVFLECVQDMDHENMFWYRQDPGLGLRLIYFSYDVKMKEKGDIPEGYSVSREKKERFSLILESASTNQTSMYLCASSTGQGGEQYFGPGTRLTVT.